This entry features one T cell receptor (beta chain) sequence. The entry originates in a study of patients and donors after allogeneic stem cell transplantation. Germline loops: CDR1 LGHNA, CDR2 YNFKEQ. V lost 0 bases, J lost 3 bases, and 11 bases lay in between. The CDR3 contains 16 residues. One entry per CDR3 protein, called by TCRdb with MiXCR from the RT-PCR reads. The data contain tens of thousands of distinct CDR3 sequences, approximately 49% of them singletons. Sequenced: blood, either unsorted or a sorted T cell fraction (not recorded which). The chain joins TRBV4-2 to TRBJ1-4, with D unclear. The origin of this receptor is a human donor who was either an allogeneic HSCT recipient or a stem cell or donor lymphocyte infusion donor (not recorded which). It is not recorded whose cells these are; they may come from a transplant donor. CDR3 protein: CASSQELRRSNEKLFF. Here the CDR3 DNA reads TGTGCCAGCAGCCAAGAATTGAGGAGGTCTAATGAAAAACTGTTTTTT.